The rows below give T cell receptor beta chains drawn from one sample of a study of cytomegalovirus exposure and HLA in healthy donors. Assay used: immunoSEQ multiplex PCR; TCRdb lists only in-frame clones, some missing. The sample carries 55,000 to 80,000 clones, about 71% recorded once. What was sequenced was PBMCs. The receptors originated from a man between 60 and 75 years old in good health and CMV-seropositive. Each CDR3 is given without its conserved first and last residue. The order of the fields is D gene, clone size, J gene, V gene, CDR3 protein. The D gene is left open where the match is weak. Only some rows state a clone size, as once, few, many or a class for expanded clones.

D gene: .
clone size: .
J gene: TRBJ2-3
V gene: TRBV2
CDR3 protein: ASSDPGDTQY

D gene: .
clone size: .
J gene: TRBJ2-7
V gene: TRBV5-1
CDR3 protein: ASSFGTLLPEGYEQY

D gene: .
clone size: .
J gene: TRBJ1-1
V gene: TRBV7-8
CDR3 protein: ASSSDGGGDTEAF

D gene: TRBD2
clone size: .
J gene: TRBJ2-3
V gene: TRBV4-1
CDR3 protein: ASSQVAGVLTDTQY

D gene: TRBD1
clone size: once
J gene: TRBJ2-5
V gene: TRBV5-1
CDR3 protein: ASSMAPGTANQETQY

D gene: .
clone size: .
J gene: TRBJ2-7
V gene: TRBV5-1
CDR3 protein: ASSLRTEAYEQY

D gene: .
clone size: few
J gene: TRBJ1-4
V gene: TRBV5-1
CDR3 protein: ASSSQGLNEKLF

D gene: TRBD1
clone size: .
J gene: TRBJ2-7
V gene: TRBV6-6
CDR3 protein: ASSYSTGGYEQY

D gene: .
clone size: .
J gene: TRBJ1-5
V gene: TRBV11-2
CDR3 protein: ASSLGFSGPNQPQH

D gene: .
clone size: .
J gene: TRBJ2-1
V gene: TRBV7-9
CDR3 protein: ASSLSLSGVNEQF

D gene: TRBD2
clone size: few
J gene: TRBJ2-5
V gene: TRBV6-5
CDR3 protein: ASRTGTSGSTQY

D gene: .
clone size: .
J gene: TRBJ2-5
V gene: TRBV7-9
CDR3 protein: ASAAGVGQRIQETQY

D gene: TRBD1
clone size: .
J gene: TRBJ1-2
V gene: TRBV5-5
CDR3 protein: ASRPGQGNYGYT

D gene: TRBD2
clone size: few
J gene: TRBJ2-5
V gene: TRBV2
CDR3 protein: ASSERREGETQY

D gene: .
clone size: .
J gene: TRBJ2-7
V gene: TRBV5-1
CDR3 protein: ASSLDGQFSYEQY

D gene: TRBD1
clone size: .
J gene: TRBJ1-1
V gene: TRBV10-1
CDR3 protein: ASSDKVGGENTEAF

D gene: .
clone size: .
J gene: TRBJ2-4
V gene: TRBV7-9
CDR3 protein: ASSLHQGTKNIQY

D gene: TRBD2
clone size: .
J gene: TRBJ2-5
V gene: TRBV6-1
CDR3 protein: ASSEEGLAVETQY

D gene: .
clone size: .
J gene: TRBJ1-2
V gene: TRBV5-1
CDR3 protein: ASSFSGADYGYT

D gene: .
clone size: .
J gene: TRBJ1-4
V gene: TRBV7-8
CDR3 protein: ASSSDTATNEKLF

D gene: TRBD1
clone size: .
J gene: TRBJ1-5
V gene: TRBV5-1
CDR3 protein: ASSSGQGDGQPQH

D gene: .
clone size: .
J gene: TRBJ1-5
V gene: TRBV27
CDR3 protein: ASSPTGNNQPQH

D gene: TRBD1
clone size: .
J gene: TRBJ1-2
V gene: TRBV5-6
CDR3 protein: ASTLGTGPLPGYT

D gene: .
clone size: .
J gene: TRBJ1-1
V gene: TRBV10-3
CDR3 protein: AISESWGVNTEAF

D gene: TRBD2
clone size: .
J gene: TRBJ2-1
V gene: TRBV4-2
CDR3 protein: ASSQSGASANEQF

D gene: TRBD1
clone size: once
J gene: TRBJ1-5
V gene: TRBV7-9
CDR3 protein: ASSPGQGVYQPQH

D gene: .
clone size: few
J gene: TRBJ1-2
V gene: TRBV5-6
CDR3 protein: ASSFRSASGGYT

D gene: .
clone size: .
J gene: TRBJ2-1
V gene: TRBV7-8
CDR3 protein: ASSLISSSYNEQF

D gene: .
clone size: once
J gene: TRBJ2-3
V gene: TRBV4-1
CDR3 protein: ASSQDQGRDTDTQY

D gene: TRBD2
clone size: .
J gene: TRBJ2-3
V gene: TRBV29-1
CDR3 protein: SVEGGGPSTDTQY

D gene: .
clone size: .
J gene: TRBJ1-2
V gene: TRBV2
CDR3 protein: ASSESGVFTNYGYT

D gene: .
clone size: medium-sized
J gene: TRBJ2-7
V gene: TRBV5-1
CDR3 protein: ASSLEASYEQY

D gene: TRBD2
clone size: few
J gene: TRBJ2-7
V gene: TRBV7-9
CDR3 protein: ASSLGLAGGYEQY

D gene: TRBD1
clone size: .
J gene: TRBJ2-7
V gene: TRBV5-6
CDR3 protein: ASSWGPGQGFYEQY

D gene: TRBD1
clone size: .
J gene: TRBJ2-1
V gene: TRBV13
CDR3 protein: ASSSGTEYNEQF

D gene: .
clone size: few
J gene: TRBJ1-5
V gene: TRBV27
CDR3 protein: ASSFGMSNQPQH

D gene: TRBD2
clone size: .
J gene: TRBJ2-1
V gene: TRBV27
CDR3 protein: ASSLAGDPTYNEQF

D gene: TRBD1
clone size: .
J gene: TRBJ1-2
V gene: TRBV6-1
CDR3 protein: ASTGTGGFYGYT

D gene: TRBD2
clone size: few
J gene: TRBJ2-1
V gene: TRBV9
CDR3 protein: ASSSRTSGGANEQF

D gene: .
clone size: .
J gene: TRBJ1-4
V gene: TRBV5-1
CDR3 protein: ASSFKGLDEKLF

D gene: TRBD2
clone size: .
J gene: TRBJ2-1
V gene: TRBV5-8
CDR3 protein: ATAPGLASYNEQF

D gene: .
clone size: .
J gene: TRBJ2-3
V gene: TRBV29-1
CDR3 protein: SQGGLSTDTQY

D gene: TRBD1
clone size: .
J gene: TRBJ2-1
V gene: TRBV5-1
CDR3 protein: ASRSTGTGVNEQF

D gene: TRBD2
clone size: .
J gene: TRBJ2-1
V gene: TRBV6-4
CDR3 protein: ASRQGTSGSNEQF

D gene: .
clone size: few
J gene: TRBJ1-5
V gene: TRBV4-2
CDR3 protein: ASSPGVSSNQPQH

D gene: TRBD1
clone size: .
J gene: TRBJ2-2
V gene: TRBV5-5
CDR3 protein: ASSLDGTGGVGTGELF

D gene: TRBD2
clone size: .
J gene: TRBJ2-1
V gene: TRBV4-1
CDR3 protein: ASSPRLAEDNEQF

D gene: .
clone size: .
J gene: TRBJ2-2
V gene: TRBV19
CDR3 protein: ASVDLGSGTGELF

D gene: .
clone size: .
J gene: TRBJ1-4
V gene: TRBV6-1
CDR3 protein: ASSEAGRGWEKLF